The 16 T cell receptor beta chains below were found in one sample sequenced in a study of shared clonotypes between healthy human individuals (dated by TCRdb to 2018 to 2021). Receptor libraries were prepared by the immunoSEQ multiplex PCR assay. The table comes from immuneACCESS by way of TCRdb, which keeps in-frame sequences with V and J called. Part of the clones is missing from these tables; in studies checked, under half for an unresolved V gene and the rest for unknown reasons. Across this sample there are about 320,000 clones, with around 90% seen only once. Of the sample, 16% falls within the top ten clones. The sequenced sample was memory CD8+ T cells sorted from blood. This specimen's cell subset or site label, interpreted: CD45RO+ cells pooled with CCR7-negative TemRA cells. All receptors derive from a man aged 18-30 years in good health.

The rearrangement joins TRBV14 to TRBJ1-5, with no clear D. There are 12 residues in the CDR3. Germline CDR1 SGHDN, CDR2 FVKESK. The V end lost 0 bases, the J end lost 4 bases, and 1 base lay between the germline ends. DNA of the CDR3: TGTGCCAGCAGCCAAGATAATCAGCCCCAGCATTTT. This encodes CASSQDNQPQHF. Based on the CDR3 plus reference TRBV14 and TRBJ1-5, the full variable domain is EAGVTQFPSHSVIEKGQTVTLRCDPISGHDNLYWYRRVMGKEIKFLLHFVKESKQDESGMPNNRFLAERTGGTYSTLKVQPAELEDSGVYFCASSQDNQPQHFGDGTRLSIL.

The table lists this clone with a count of one. V and J are TRBV6-6 and TRBJ2-7; TRBD1 or TRBD2 may be the D gene (6 bases each). Trimming shortened V by 2 bases and J by 6 bases, and 11 bases separated the two germline ends. The germline CDR1 and CDR2 sequences are MNHNY and SVGAGI (reference sequence). This CDR3 contains 13 residues. This chain's CDR3 is CASSYQQGGEQYF. The DNA of the CDR3 is TGTGCCAGCAGTTACCAACAGGGAGGCGAGCAGTACTTC.

V usage is TRBV4-2 and J usage is TRBJ2-3, with 14 nucleotides matching TRBD2. The ends lost 2 bases at V and 4 bases at J; junction bases unmatched: 20. This CDR3 contains 22 residues. In germline, CDR1 is LGHNA, CDR2 YNFKEQ. CDR3 sequence reads: CASSQLGEAGLAGGRRADTQYF. CDR3 nucleotides: TGTGCCAGCAGCCAACTGGGCGAGGCTGGACTAGCGGGGGGCCGTAGGGCAGATACGCAGTATTTT.

The sample holds a few counts of this clone. The chain links TRBV19 to TRBJ1-5, with TRBD1 identical over 10 bases. The CDR3 runs to 14 residues. J lost 4 bases, V lost 5 bases, and 2 bases had no gene match. Germline loops: CDR1 LNHDA, CDR2 SQIVND (reference sequence). The CDR3 protein is CASSDRGPNQPQHF. The CDR3 nucleotides read TGTGCCAGTAGTGACAGGGGGCCTAATCAGCCCCAGCATTTT.

This chain joins TRBV5-5 and TRBJ2-7; 9 bases are shared with TRBD1. The CDR3 is 15 amino acids. V lost 4 bases, J lost 1 base, and 6 bases stayed unmatched. Per the germline V gene, CDR1 is SGHKS and CDR2 is YYEKEE (reference sequence). The CDR3 loop reads CASSLGQGGSYEQYF. Here the CDR3 DNA reads TGTGCCAGCAGCCTGGGACAGGGTGGGTCCTACGAGCAGTACTTC.

The chain joins TRBV28 to TRBJ2-7, with D tentatively TRBD1 or TRBD2 (7 bases each). Germline assignment: CDR1 MDHEN and CDR2 SYDVKM. V was cut by 6 bases and J by 6 bases, with 18 bases left in between. The CDR3 has 14 residues. The CDR3 here is CASSLRDREGEQYF. CDR3 sequence (DNA): TGTGCCAGCAGCCTAAGAGACAGGGAGGGCGAGCAGTACTTC. Drawing the rest from reference TRBV28 and TRBJ2-7, the complete variable domain is DVKVTQSSRYLVKRTGEKVFLECVQDMDHENMFWYRQDPGLGLRLIYFSYDVKMKEKGDIPEGYSVSREKKERFSLILESASTNQTSMYLCASSLRDREGEQYFGPGTRLTVT.

The chain recombines TRBV4-2 with TRBJ2-5; tentatively, D is TRBD2 (5 bases). CDR1 LGHNA and CDR2 YNFKEQ come from the germline V gene. This CDR3 contains 13 residues. Trimming left V 3 bases short and J 3 bases short, with 8 bases between. As DNA, the CDR3 is TGTGCCAGCAGCCAGGACGGGGAAGAGACCCAGTACTTC. This encodes CASSQDGEETQYF.

This clone was observed once. CDR3 sequence: CATSSAGLNTEAFF. In DNA form, the CDR3 reads TGTGCCACCAGCAGCGCAGGGTTGAACACTGAAGCTTTCTTT. This rearrangement joins TRBV15 to TRBJ1-1, with D possibly TRBD1 on 5 matching bases. With 3 bases removed from V and 0 bases from J, the gap between germline ends came to 8 bases. Germline V lookup: CDR1 LNHNV, CDR2 YYDKDF (reference sequence). The CDR3 runs to 14 residues.

V is TRBV10-2 and J is TRBJ2-1; 10 bases are a match to TRBD1. Unmatched junction bases numbered 11, after V lost 5 bases and J lost 10 bases. Germline CDR1 reads WSHSY; CDR2 reads SAAADI. The CDR3 runs to 15 residues. The CDR3 nucleotides read TGCGCCAGCAGTCCGGGACAGGGGAAATTTCGGGAGCAGTTCTTC. This encodes CASSPGQGKFREQFF.

The J gene is TRBJ2-3, the V gene TRBV30; D may be TRBD1 (5 bases). The CDR3 contains 14 residues. V was shortened by 0 bases and J by 5 bases, with 12 bases between the two germline ends. Germline lookup yields CDR1 GTSNPN and CDR2 SVGIG (reference sequence). The CDR3 coding sequence is TGTGCCTGGAGTGTATTAGGGGTCGGAGATACGCAGTATTTT. Translation: CAWSVLGVGDTQYF.

Only one count was recorded for this clone. This specimen includes other DNA sequences encoding the same CDR3. The chain employs TRBV4-1 and TRBJ1-1, with 9 bases that match TRBD1. CDR1 and CDR2 from the germline V gene are MGHRA and YSYEKL. The CDR3 runs 14 residues. Trimming at V came to 3 bases and at J to 1 base, leaving 0 bases not matched to a gene. CDR3 amino acids: CASSQGQGNTEAFF. CDR3 in DNA: TGCGCCAGCAGCCAGGGACAGGGGAACACTGAAGCTTTCTTT.

This chain connects TRBV5-8 to TRBJ2-1; TRBD2 is a possible D gene (6 bases). The CDR3 consists of 15 residues. Between the trimmed V and J ends, which lost 7 bases and 0 bases, there was a span of 14 bases. Germline V gene lookup returns CDR1 SGHTS and CDR2 YDEGEE. The CDR3 protein is CASSDGTVSYNEQFF. The DNA for the CDR3 is TGTGCCAGCTCTGATGGGACTGTCTCCTACAATGAGCAGTTCTTC.

This chain links TRBV6-6 with TRBJ1-1; possibly TRBD1 for D (5 bases). Germline CDR1 is MNHNY and CDR2 is SVGAGI (reference sequence). The CDR3 has 15 amino acids. The V end lost 8 bases, the J end lost 4 bases, and 20 bases lay between the germline ends. CDR3 coding DNA: TGTGCCAGCGTGGGACGGCCCCTGGGGAGCACTGAAGCTTTCTTT. This sequence encodes CASVGRPLGSTEAFF.

V gene TRBV7-9 combines with J gene TRBJ1-5; TRBD1 aligns across 7 bases. The CDR3 is 17 amino acids. The ends lost 1 base at V and 7 bases at J; junction bases unmatched: 13. The germline V gene has CDR1 SEHNR and CDR2 FQNEAQ (reference sequence). The DNA of the CDR3 is TGTGCCAGCAGCTTAGATTTTATTGACAGGGACGGCCAGCCCCAGCATTTT. It yields the protein CASSLDFIDRDGQPQHF.

V usage is TRBV5-6 and J usage is TRBJ2-7, with a weak D call TRBD1 (6 bases). In germline, CDR1 is SGHDT, CDR2 YYEEEE. The CDR3 spans 15 residues. V lost 6 bases, J lost 1 base, and 17 bases lay in between. The CDR3 spells CASTTLWGRSYEQYF. The CDR3 DNA is TGTGCCAGCACCACTCTGTGGGGGCGTTCCTACGAGCAGTACTTC.

The V and J genes are TRBV5-1 and TRBJ1-1; D is possibly TRBD1 (5 bases). V shed 0 bases and J shed 4 bases, with 10 bases lying between them. Per germline, CDR1 SGHRS and CDR2 YFSETQ. There are 14 residues in the CDR3. This CDR3 is CASSLDPGGTEAFF. Here the CDR3 DNA reads TGCGCCAGCAGCTTGGACCCTGGGGGCACTGAAGCTTTCTTT.